This T cell receptor beta chain was profiled in a study of OX40 agonist ivuxolimab in advanced cancers. The repertoire was sequenced with immunoSEQ multiplex PCR; TCRdb's copy has only in-frame clones and lacks some. The sample carries tens of thousands of clones, approximately 80% recorded once. Turning to this clone: Its cognate antigen is unknown.

Overall study results and limits: Relative to CD4+, CD8+ T cells held more expanded clones on average.

Germline assignment: CDR1 SGHAT and CDR2 FQNNGV. The CDR3 has 13 amino acids. Trimming removed 6 bases from V and 7 bases from J, with 15 bases in between. Source: CD4+ or CD8+ T cells sorted from blood, taken in a trial of the OX40 agonist ivuxolimab. This chain connects TRBV11-2 to TRBJ2-5; a weak D match, TRBD2 (6 bases). The TCR sequence derives from an adult with an advanced solid tumor such as melanoma, head and neck, liver or kidney cancer. CDR3: CASREGPAGTQYF. The CDR3 DNA reads as TGTGCCAGCAGGGAGGGACCCGCGGGGACCCAGTACTTC.